The 3 T cell receptor beta chains in this list originate from one sample, sequenced in a study of blood T cell repertoires in COVID-19. Libraries were prepared by immunoSEQ multiplex PCR; TCRdb keeps only in-frame clonotypes and omits some of them. The sample includes about 350,000 clones, approximately 88% of them seen just once. The sequenced material came from peripheral blood. Receptor source: a man aged 25-45 years with COVID-19, enrolled during active disease.

This clone was recorded once. The chain uses TRBV7-3 and TRBJ2-1; 10 bases are shared with TRBD2. J lost 5 bases, V lost 7 bases, and 8 bases had no gene match. The germline V gene encodes CDR1 SGHTA and CDR2 FQGTGA. This CDR3 has 15 residues. Written as DNA, the CDR3 is TGTGCCAGCACCGTGACTAGCGGGTCCCACAATGAGCAGTTCTTC. Translation gives CASTVTSGSHNEQFF.

This clone was picked up a small number of times. The V and J genes are TRBV7-9 and TRBJ1-1; D call uncertain. Germline CDR1 is SEHNR and CDR2 is FQNEAQ (reference sequence). There are 12 residues in the CDR3. Trimming shortened V by 5 bases and J by 4 bases, and 8 bases separated the two germline ends. CDR3 nucleotide sequence: TGTGCCAGCAGCCAGGAGGGCACTGAAGCTTTCTTT. This encodes CASSQEGTEAFF.

CDR3 nucleotide sequence: TGCGCCAGCAGCTTGGCAGGCCAGCCCGCCGAGCAGTACTTC. Its translation is CASSLAGQPAEQYF. This chain joins TRBV5-1 and TRBJ2-7, with D unclear. Deletions cut 0 bases from V and 6 bases from J, with 13 bases between. Per germline, CDR1 SGHRS and CDR2 YFSETQ. CDR3 length equals 14 residues.